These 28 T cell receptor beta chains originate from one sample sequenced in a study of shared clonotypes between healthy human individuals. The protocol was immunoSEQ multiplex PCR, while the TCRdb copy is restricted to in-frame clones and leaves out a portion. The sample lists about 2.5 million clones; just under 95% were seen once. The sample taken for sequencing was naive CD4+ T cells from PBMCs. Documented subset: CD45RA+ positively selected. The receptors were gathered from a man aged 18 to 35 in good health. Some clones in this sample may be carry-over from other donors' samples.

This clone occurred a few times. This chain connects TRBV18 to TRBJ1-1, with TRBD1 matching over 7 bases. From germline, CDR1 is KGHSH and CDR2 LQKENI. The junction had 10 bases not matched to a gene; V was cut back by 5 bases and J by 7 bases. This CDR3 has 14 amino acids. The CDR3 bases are TGTGCCAGCTCAACGACGAGGGGGCTCAGTGAAGCTTTCTTT. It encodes CASSTTRGLSEAFF.

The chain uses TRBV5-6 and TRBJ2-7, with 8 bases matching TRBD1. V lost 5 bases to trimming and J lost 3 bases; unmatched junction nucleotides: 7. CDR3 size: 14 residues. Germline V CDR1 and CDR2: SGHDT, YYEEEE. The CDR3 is CASRTTGGFYEQYF. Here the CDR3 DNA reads TGTGCCAGCAGAACCACAGGGGGTTTCTACGAGCAGTACTTC. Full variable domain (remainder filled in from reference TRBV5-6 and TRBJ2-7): DAGVTQSPTHLIKTRGQQVTLRCSPKSGHDTVSWYQQALGQGPQFIFQYYEEEERQRGNFPDRFSGHQFPNYSSELNVNALLLGDSALYLCASRTTGGFYEQYFGPGTRLTVT.

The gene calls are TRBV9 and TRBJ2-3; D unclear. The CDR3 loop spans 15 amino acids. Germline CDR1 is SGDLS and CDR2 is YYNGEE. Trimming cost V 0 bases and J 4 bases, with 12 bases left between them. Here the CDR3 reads CASSVERKGPDTQYF. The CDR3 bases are TGTGCCAGCAGCGTAGAGAGGAAGGGCCCAGATACGCAGTATTTT.

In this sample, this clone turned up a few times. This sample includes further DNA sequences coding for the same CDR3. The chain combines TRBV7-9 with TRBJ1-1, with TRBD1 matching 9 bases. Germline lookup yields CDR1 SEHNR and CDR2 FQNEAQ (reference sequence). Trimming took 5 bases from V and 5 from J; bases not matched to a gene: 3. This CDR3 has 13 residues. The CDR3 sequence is CASSPGQGTEAFF. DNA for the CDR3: TGTGCCAGCAGCCCCGGACAGGGGACTGAAGCTTTCTTT.

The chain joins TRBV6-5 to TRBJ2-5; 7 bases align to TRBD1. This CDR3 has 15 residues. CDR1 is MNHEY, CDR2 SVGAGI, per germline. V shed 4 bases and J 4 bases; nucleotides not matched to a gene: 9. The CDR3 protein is CASSSGQARGETQYF. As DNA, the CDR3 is TGTGCCAGCAGTTCCGGACAGGCCCGGGGAGAGACCCAGTACTTC.

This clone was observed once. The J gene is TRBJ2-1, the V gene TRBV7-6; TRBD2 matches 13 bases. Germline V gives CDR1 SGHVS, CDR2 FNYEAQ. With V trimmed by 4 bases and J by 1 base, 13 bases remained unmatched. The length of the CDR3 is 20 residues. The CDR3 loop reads CASSYPTTSGRAVSYNEQFF. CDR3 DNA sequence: TGTGCCAGCAGCTACCCAACTACTAGCGGGAGGGCCGTGTCCTACAATGAGCAGTTCTTC.

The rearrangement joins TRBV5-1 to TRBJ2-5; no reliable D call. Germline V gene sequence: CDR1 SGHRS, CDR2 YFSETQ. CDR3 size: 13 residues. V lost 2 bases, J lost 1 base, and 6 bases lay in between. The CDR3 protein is CASSLPAQETQYF. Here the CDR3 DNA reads TGCGCCAGCAGCTTACCGGCCCAAGAGACCCAGTACTTC.

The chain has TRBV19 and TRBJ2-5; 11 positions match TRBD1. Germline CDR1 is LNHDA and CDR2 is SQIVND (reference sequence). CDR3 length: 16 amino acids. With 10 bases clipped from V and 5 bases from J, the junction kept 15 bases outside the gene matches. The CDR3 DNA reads TGTGCCACCTACGTTACAGGACAGGGGGCAAGTGAGACCCAGTACTTC. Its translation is CATYVTGQGASETQYF.

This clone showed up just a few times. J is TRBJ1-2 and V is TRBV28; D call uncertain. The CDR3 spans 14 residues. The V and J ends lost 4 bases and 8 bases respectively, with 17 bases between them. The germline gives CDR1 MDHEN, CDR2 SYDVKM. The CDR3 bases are TGTGCCAGCAGTTCCCCCAGGTGGGCCGGCGGCTACACCTTC. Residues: CASSSPRWAGGYTF.

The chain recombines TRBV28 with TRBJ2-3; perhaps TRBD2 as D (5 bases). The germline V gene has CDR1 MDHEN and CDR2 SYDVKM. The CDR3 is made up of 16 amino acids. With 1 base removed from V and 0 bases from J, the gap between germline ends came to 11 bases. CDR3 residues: CASSLLSAGSTDTQYF. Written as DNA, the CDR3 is TGTGCCAGCAGTTTATTGTCGGCGGGTAGCACAGATACGCAGTATTTT.

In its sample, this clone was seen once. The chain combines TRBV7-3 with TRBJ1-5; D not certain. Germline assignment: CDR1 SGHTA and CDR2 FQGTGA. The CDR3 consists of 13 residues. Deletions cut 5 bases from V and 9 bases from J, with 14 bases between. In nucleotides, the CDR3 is TGTGCCAGCAGCGAAGAGCACTCGAGGCCCCAGCATTTT. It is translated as CASSEEHSRPQHF.

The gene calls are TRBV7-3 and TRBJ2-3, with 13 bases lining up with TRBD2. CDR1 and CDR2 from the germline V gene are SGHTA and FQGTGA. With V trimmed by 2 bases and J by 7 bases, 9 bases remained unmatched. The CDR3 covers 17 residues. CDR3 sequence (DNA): TGTGCCAGCAGCTTAGGTTCTGGGACTAGCGGGACTTATACGCAGTATTTT. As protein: CASSLGSGTSGTYTQYF.

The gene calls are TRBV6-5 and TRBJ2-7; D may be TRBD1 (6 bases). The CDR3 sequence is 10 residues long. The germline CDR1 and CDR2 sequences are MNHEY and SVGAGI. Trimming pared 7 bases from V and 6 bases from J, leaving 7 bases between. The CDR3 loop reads CASTGAEQYF. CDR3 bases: TGTGCCAGCACAGGGGCCGAGCAGTACTTC.

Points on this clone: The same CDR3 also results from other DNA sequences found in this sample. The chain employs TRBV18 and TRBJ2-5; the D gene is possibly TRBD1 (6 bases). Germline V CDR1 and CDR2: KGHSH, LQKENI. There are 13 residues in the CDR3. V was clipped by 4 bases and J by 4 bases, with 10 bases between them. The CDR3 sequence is CASSQQGGETQYF. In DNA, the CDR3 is TGTGCCAGCTCACAACAGGGTGGAGAGACCCAGTACTTC.

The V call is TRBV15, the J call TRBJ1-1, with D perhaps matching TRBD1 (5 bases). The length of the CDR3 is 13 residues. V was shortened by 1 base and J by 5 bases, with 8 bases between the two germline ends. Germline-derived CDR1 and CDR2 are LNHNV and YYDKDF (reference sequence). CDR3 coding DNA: TGTGCCACCAGCAGAGCCAAGGGGACTGAAGCTTTCTTT. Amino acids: CATSRAKGTEAFF. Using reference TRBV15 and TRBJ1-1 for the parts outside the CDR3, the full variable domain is DAMVIQNPRYQVTQFGKPVTLSCSQTLNHNVMYWYQQKSSQAPKLLFHYYDKDFNNEADTPDNFQSRRPNTSFCFLDIRSPGLGDTAMYLCATSRAKGTEAFFGQGTRLTVV.

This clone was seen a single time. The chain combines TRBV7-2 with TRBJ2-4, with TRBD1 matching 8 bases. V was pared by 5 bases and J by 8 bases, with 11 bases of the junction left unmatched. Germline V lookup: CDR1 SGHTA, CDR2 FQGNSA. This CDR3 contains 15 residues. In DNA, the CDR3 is TGTGCCAGCAGCCAGCTGTCAGGGGGCCTGGACATTCAGTACTTC. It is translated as CASSQLSGGLDIQYF.

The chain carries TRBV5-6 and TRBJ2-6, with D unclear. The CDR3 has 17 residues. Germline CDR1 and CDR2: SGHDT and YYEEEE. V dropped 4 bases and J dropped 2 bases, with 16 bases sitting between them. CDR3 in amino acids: CASSRWDMSTGANVLTF. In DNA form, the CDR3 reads TGTGCCAGCAGCCGGTGGGATATGAGCACTGGGGCCAACGTCCTGACTTTC. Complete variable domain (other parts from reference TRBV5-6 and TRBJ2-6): DAGVTQSPTHLIKTRGQQVTLRCSPKSGHDTVSWYQQALGQGPQFIFQYYEEEERQRGNFPDRFSGHQFPNYSSELNVNALLLGDSALYLCASSRWDMSTGANVLTFGAGSRLTVL.

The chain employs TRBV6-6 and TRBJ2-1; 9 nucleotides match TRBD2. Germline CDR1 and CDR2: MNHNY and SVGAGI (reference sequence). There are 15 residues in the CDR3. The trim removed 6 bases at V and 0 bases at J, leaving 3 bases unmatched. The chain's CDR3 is CASSLAGISYNEQFF. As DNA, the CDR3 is TGTGCCAGCAGCCTAGCGGGGATCTCCTACAATGAGCAGTTCTTC.

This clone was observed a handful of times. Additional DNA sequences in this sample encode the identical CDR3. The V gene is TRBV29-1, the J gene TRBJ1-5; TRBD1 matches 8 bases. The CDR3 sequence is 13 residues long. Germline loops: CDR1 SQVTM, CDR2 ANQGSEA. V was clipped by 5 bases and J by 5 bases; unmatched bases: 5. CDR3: CSVSGTGDQPQHF. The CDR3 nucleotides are TGCAGCGTTTCTGGGACAGGTGATCAGCCCCAGCATTTT.

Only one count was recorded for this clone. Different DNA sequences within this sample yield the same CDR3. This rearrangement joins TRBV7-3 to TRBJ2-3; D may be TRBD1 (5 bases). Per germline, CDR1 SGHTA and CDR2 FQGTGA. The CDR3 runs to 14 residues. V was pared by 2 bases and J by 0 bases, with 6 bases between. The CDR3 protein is CASSLQGSTDTQYF. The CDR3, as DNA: TGTGCCAGCAGCTTACAGGGTAGCACAGATACGCAGTATTTT. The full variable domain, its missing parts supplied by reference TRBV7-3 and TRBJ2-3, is GAGVSQTPSNKVTEKGKYVELRCDPISGHTALYWYRQSLGQGPEFLIYFQGTGAADDSGLPNDRFFAVRPEGSVSTLKIQRTERGDSAVYLCASSLQGSTDTQYFGPGTRLTVL.

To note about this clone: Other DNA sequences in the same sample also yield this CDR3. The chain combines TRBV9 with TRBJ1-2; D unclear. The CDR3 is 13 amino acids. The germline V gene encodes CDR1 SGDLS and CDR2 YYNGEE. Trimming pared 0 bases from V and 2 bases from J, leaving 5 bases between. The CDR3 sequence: CASSVDSNYGYTF. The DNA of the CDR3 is TGTGCCAGCAGCGTAGATTCCAACTATGGCTACACCTTC.

CDR3 bases: TGCGCCAGCAAGCTGGGCACTAGCATCAACGAGCAGTACTTC. It yields the protein CASKLGTSINEQYF. This chain uses TRBV5-1 with TRBJ2-7; the D gene is possibly TRBD2 (6 bases). The CDR3 runs to 14 residues. Per the germline V gene, CDR1 is SGHRS and CDR2 is YFSETQ. With 6 bases removed from V and 5 bases from J, the gap between germline ends came to 18 bases.

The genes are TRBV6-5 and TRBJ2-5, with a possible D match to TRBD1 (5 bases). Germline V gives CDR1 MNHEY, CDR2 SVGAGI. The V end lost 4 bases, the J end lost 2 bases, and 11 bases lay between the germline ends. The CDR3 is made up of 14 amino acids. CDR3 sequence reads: CASSSLGLQETQYF. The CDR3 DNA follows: TGTGCCAGCAGTTCCCTGGGGCTACAAGAGACCCAGTACTTC.

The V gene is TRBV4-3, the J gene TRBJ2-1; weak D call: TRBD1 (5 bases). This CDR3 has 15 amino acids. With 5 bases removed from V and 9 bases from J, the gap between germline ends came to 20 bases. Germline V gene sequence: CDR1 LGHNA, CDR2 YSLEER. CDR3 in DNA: TGCGCCAGCAGCTTCCTAATGGCCCAGGGCGGTGAGCAGTTCTTC. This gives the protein CASSFLMAQGGEQFF.

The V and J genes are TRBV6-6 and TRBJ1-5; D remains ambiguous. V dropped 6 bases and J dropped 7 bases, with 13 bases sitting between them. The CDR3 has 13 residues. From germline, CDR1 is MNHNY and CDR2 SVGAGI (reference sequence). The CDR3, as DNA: TGTGCCAGCAGGGCAGTCGATCGGCAGCCCCAGCATTTT. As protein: CASRAVDRQPQHF.

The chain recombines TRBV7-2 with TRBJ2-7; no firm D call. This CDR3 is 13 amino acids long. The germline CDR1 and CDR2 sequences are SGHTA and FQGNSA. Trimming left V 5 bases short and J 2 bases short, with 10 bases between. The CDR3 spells CASSAAGAYEQYF. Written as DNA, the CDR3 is TGTGCCAGCAGCGCCGCCGGTGCCTACGAGCAGTACTTC.

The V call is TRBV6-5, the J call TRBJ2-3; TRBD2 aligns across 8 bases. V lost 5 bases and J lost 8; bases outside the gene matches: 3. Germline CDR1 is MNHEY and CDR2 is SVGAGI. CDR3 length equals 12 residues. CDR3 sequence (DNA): TGTGCCAGCAGTAGCGGGAGTTTTACGCAGTATTTT. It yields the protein CASSSGSFTQYF.

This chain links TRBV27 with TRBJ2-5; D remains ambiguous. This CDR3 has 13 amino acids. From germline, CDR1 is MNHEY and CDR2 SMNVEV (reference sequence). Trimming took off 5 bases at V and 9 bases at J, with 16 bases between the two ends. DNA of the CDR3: TGTGCCAGCAGTCGCAGTGAGCATGAAGCCCAGTACTTC. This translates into CASSRSEHEAQYF.